The 28 T cell receptor beta chains below were found in one sample sequenced in a study of blood T cells in healthy people across ages. Through a sample-barcoded 5' primer and a J-beta primer mix, a second PCR was run for roughly 7 to 12 cycles. Via MiXCR, TCRdb re-called the 5' RACE reads, giving one row per CDR3 protein. The sample has fewer than 1,200,000 distinct CDR3 sequences, 25% seen once. This same sample was also taken into another study, of T cells of mothers and their children.

Sequenced: blood. Receptor source: a girl aged 2 to 9 in good health.

This clonotype was counted only a few times. The chain is built from TRBV5-1 and TRBJ2-3; D is unclear. Between the trimmed V and J ends, which lost 0 bases and 3 bases, there was a span of 11 bases. This CDR3 is built from 15 residues. Germline V lookup: CDR1 SGHRS, CDR2 YFSETQ. The CDR3 nucleotides are TGCGCCAGCAGCTTGGGCTCCCGAGGTACAGATACGCAGTATTTT. Amino acid sequence: CASSLGSRGTDTQYF. Using reference TRBV5-1 and TRBJ2-3 for the parts outside the CDR3, the full variable domain is KAGVTQTPRYLIKTRGQQVTLSCSPISGHRSVSWYQQTPGQGLQFLFEYFSETQRNKGNFPGRFSGRQFSNSRSEMNVSTLELGDSALYLCASSLGSRGTDTQYFGPGTRLTVL.

As regards this clonotype: The junction shows a germline mismatch at one end, possibly a read error. In DNA, the CDR3 is TGTGCCAGCAGCTCCTTAGCGGGAGTCGGCGAGACCCAGCACTTC. This codes for CASSSLAGVGETQHF. The chain couples TRBV7-2 to TRBJ2-5, with 9 bases fitting TRBD2. From germline, CDR1 is SGHTA and CDR2 FQGNSA. This CDR3 is built from 15 residues.

This clonotype was counted between two and nine times. The chain is built from TRBV12-3 or TRBV12-4 and TRBJ1-5; possibly TRBD1 for D (6 bases). Between the trimmed V and J ends, which lost 4 bases and 5 bases, there was a span of 12 bases. The CDR3 runs to 14 residues. The CDR3 loop is CASSSQGSYQPQHF. CDR3 nucleotides: TGTGCCAGCAGTTCCCAGGGGTCCTATCAGCCCCAGCATTTT.

This clonotype was observed a handful of times. The chain is built from TRBV29-1 and TRBJ1-2, with unresolved D. CDR3 length: 12 amino acids. The ends were cut back, 2 bases at V and 14 bases at J, with 18 bases in the middle. Germline CDR1 and CDR2: SQVTM and ANQGSEA. The CDR3 DNA is TGCAGCGTTGAAAGTGGTGGACTCTATTGTACCTTC. This encodes CSVESGGLYCTF.

The chain uses TRBV7-9 and TRBJ1-1; a weak D match, TRBD1 (6 bases). The germline CDR1 and CDR2 sequences are SEHNR and FQNEAQ (reference sequence). V was shortened by 8 bases and J by 0 bases, with 13 bases between the two germline ends. The CDR3 covers 14 residues. The CDR3 DNA sequence: TGTGCCAGCCGGGGGGCGCAGATGAACACTGAAGCTTTCTTT. This translates into CASRGAQMNTEAFF. Complete variable domain (other parts from reference TRBV7-9 and TRBJ1-1): DTGVSQNPRHKITKRGQNVTFRCDPISEHNRLYWYRQTLGQGPEFLTYFQNEAQLEKSRLLSDRFSAERPKGSFSTLEIQRTEQGDSAMYLCASRGAQMNTEAFFGQGTRLTVV.

This clonotype has just a few counts. V usage is TRBV29-1 and J usage is TRBJ1-2; no clear D gene. V was shortened by 2 bases and J by 3 bases, with 10 bases between the two germline ends. This CDR3 has 13 amino acids. Germline CDR1 and CDR2: SQVTM and ANQGSEA. The CDR3 nucleotides read TGCAGCGTTGAAAGGGTCACGGACTATGGCTACACCTTC. Its protein product is CSVERVTDYGYTF.

This clonotype has more than one count but fewer than ten. The gene calls are TRBV12-3 or TRBV12-4 and TRBJ1-2; 10 bases align to TRBD1. The V gene end was trimmed by 4 bases and the J gene end by 5 bases; junction bases not matched to a gene: 7. The length of the CDR3 is 15 residues. The CDR3 loop is CASSSRGTGVYGYTF. The DNA of the CDR3 is TGTGCCAGCAGTTCCCGGGGGACAGGGGTTTATGGCTACACCTTC.

V is TRBV12-3 or TRBV12-4 and J is TRBJ1-2; no firm D call. V was cut by 3 bases and J by 5 bases, with 10 bases left in between. The CDR3 covers 13 residues. CDR3 nucleotides: TGTGCCAGCAGTTTCAAGGTCGGGTATGGCTACACCTTC. Protein: CASSFKVGYGYTF.

The chain recombines TRBV29-1 with TRBJ2-3; D possibly corresponds to TRBD2 (6 bases). Per the germline V gene, CDR1 is SQVTM and CDR2 is ANQGSEA. Trimming shortened V by 4 bases and J by 6 bases, and 14 bases separated the two germline ends. The CDR3 loop spans 13 amino acids. CDR3: CSVVSAGRDTQYF. The CDR3 region has the DNA TGCAGCGTTGTATCGGCAGGGAGGGATACGCAGTATTTT.

Comment on this clonotype: Germline is not matched at one junction end, which may reflect a read error. V usage is TRBV4-1 and J usage is TRBJ2-5; D is unclear. The better agreement between TRBJ2-7 and the DNA end casts doubt on the J call. The CDR3 has 11 amino acids. Germline values: CDR1 MGHRA, CDR2 YSYEKL. The CDR3 protein is CAGSQGYEQYF. The CDR3 nucleotides read TGCGCCGGCAGCCAAGGATACGAGCAGTACTTC.

This clonotype came up a few times. The chain is built from TRBV5-1 and TRBJ2-5; D is ambiguous. This CDR3 is 15 amino acids long. V was pared by 6 bases and J by 4 bases, with 19 bases between. Germline V gene data show CDR1 as SGHRS and CDR2 as YFSETQ. The CDR3 sequence: CASTPTSPSPETQYF. CDR3 bases: TGCGCCAGCACCCCTACCTCACCCTCCCCAGAGACCCAGTACTTC. Filled out from reference TRBV5-1 and TRBJ2-5, the complete variable domain reads KAGVTQTPRYLIKTRGQQVTLSCSPISGHRSVSWYQQTPGQGLQFLFEYFSETQRNKGNFPGRFSGRQFSNSRSEMNVSTLELGDSALYLCASTPTSPSPETQYFGPGTRLLVL.

The rearrangement uses TRBV10-3 and TRBJ1-2, with D possibly TRBD1 on 5 matching bases. Trimming cost V 3 bases and J 6 bases, with 14 bases left between them. Germline assignment: CDR1 ENHRY and CDR2 SYGVKD. This CDR3 comprises 14 residues. The CDR3 nucleotides read TGTGCCATCAGTGAACGTGGGGGGACCCATGGCTACACCTTC. This gives the protein CAISERGGTHGYTF.

This clonotype has more than one count but fewer than ten. J is TRBJ2-6 and V is TRBV5-1, with D unresolved. Trimming took 2 bases from V and 2 from J, leaving 11 bases between them. CDR1 is SGHRS and CDR2 is YFSETQ in the germline V gene. The CDR3 sequence is 16 residues long. CDR3 amino acids: CASSLKMGPGANVLTF. The CDR3 bases are TGCGCCAGCAGCTTAAAAATGGGTCCTGGGGCCAACGTCCTGACTTTC.

This clonotype was counted between two and nine times. The V and J genes are TRBV7-2 and TRBJ2-3; D gene ambiguous. CDR1 is SGHTA and CDR2 is FQGNSA in the germline V gene. V lost 6 bases and J 2 bases, leaving 9 bases between the germline ends. CDR3 size: 13 residues. The CDR3 sequence: CASRLTNTDTQYF. The CDR3 DNA reads as TGTGCCAGCAGACTAACCAACACAGATACGCAGTATTTT.

CDR3 loop: CASSQSREESDTQYF. The CDR3 bases are TGTGCCAGCAGCCAAAGTCGGGAAGAGTCAGATACGCAGTATTTT. The rearrangement joins TRBV4-2 to TRBJ2-3; possibly TRBD2 for D (5 bases). In germline, CDR1 is LGHNA, CDR2 YNFKEQ. The CDR3 is 15 amino acids. The germline V and J ends were trimmed by 2 bases and 4 bases, with 13 bases remaining between them.

The chain uses TRBV3-1 and TRBJ2-7; a possible D gene is TRBD2 (6 bases). V shed 4 bases and J shed 2 bases, with 24 bases lying between them. The CDR3 extends over 18 amino acids. CDR1 and CDR2 from the germline V gene are LGHDT and YNNKEL (reference sequence). DNA of the CDR3: TGTGCCAGCAGCCTACTTGATCTGGCGGGGAGATTCCCCTACGAGCAGTACTTC. This codes for CASSLLDLAGRFPYEQYF.

The chain couples TRBV12-3 or TRBV12-4 to TRBJ2-5; D is perhaps TRBD2 (6 bases). The DNA end is more similar to TRBJ2-1, so the J call may be wrong. The CDR3 length is 15 residues. The CDR3 loop is CASTLGRRWGDEQFF. The CDR3 coding sequence is TGTGCCAGCACCCTGGGGAGGAGGTGGGGTGATGAGCAGTTCTTC.

The chain couples TRBV7-8 to TRBJ2-6, with D perhaps matching TRBD1 (6 bases). V was trimmed by 1 base and J by 11 bases, leaving 12 bases between them. CDR1 is SGHVS and CDR2 is FQNEAQ in the germline V gene. The CDR3 length is 14 residues. The DNA of the CDR3 is TGTGCCAGCAGCTTAGTGGCAGGGGTGGACGTCCTGACTTTC. Protein product: CASSLVAGVDVLTF. The full variable domain, with the rest looked up from reference TRBV7-8 and TRBJ2-6, is GAGVSQSPRYKVAKRGQDVALRCDPISGHVSLFWYQQALGQGPEFLTYFQNEAQLDKSGLPSDRFFAERPEGSVSTLKIQRTQQEDSAVYLCASSLVAGVDVLTFGAGSRLTVL.

This clonotype came up a few times. The chain carries TRBV27 and TRBJ2-3, with unresolved D. Germline CDR1 is MNHEY and CDR2 is SMNVEV (reference sequence). The V and J ends lost 5 bases and 4 bases respectively, with 16 bases between them. The CDR3 loop spans 15 amino acids. For the CDR3, the DNA is TGTGCCAGCAGTCCCAATGAGGCCTTGGCAGATACGCAGTATTTT. Protein sequence: CASSPNEALADTQYF.

J is TRBJ2-3 and V is TRBV20-1; 12 nucleotides agree with TRBD2. CDR1 is DFQATT, CDR2 SNEGSKA, per germline (reference sequence). The trim removed 3 bases at V and 2 bases at J, leaving 6 bases unmatched. This CDR3 is 16 amino acids long. CDR3 sequence: CSASGGLAGSTDTQYF. The CDR3 DNA is TGCAGTGCTAGTGGTGGACTAGCGGGGTCCACAGATACGCAGTATTTT.

This clonotype was observed a few times. V is TRBV20-1 and J is TRBJ2-7; D not resolved. This CDR3 is 12 amino acids long. V was clipped by 5 bases and J by 2 bases, with 10 bases between them. Germline V gives CDR1 DFQATT, CDR2 SNEGSKA (reference sequence). CDR3 sequence reads: CSASQPTYEQYF. CDR3 nucleotide sequence: TGCAGTGCTTCCCAACCCACCTACGAGCAGTACTTC.

V usage is TRBV18 and J usage is TRBJ1-4; D uncertain. Germline CDR1 and CDR2: KGHSH and LQKENI. The CDR3 covers 16 residues. The ends were cut back, 4 bases at V and 5 bases at J, with 17 bases in the middle. The CDR3 DNA reads as TGTGCCAGCTCACGGGTCAGCCTGGACCTGAATGAAAAACTGTTTTTT. It yields the protein CASSRVSLDLNEKLFF.

The V call is TRBV5-1, the J call TRBJ2-7; D remains ambiguous. The CDR3 runs to 14 residues. Trimming stripped 3 bases from V and 1 base from J, with 11 bases between. Germline V gives CDR1 SGHRS, CDR2 YFSETQ. CDR3 DNA sequence: TGCGCCAGCAGCTCTCCCCCCATTTCCTACGAGCAGTACTTC. Translating it yields CASSSPPISYEQYF.

This clonotype showed up many times. V is TRBV6-2 or TRBV6-3 and J is TRBJ1-1; no reliable D call. Trimming cost V 4 bases and J 7 bases, with 13 bases left between them. This CDR3 spans 13 amino acids. Per germline, CDR1 MNHEY and CDR2 SVGEGT. CDR3 nucleotide sequence: TGTGCCAGCAGTTGGGGTTTAGCAGTTGAAGCTTTCTTT. As protein: CASSWGLAVEAFF.

The V call is TRBV29-1, the J call TRBJ2-7; D is perhaps TRBD2 (6 bases). CDR1 is SQVTM, CDR2 ANQGSEA, per germline. CDR3 length equals 16 residues. V was shortened by 0 bases and J by 0 bases, with 15 bases between the two germline ends. Here the CDR3 reads CSVEDPVSGHSYEQYF. DNA of the CDR3: TGCAGCGTTGAAGACCCAGTTAGCGGCCACTCCTACGAGCAGTACTTC.

This clonotype came up a few times. The chain recombines TRBV3-1 with TRBJ2-7; a weak D match, TRBD1 (5 bases). This CDR3 is built from 17 residues. Per the germline V gene, CDR1 is LGHDT and CDR2 is YNNKEL (reference sequence). Trimming cost V 0 bases and J 2 bases, with 17 bases left between them. The CDR3 DNA follows: TGTGCCAGCAGCCAAGAGGTTAGGGGAAGGTGGACCTACGAGCAGTACTTC. Amino acid sequence: CASSQEVRGRWTYEQYF.

The chain carries TRBV5-1 and TRBJ1-1; D is undetermined. The CDR3 has 13 residues. Germline CDR1 and CDR2: SGHRS and YFSETQ. V lost 5 bases and J lost 1, with 9 bases in between. This CDR3 is CASRGSPNTEAFF. The CDR3 DNA sequence: TGCGCCAGCAGAGGCAGCCCGAACACTGAAGCTTTCTTT.

The chain links TRBV29-1 to TRBJ2-1; 8 bases are shared with TRBD2. After removal of 5 bases from V and 6 bases from J, the junction contained 9 bases not matched to a gene. Germline CDR1 and CDR2: SQVTM and ANQGSEA. This CDR3 is built from 14 residues. The CDR3 here is CSVSGLAFINEQFF. The DNA for the CDR3 is TGCAGCGTTAGCGGACTAGCCTTTATCAATGAGCAGTTCTTC.